A single sample is the source of the 3 T cell receptor beta chains below, sequenced in a study of cytomegalovirus exposure and HLA in healthy donors. Primers for the PCR totalled 60 Vbeta and 13 Jbeta. Sequencing was performed with immunoSEQ multiplex PCR; in TCRdb, only in-frame clones are kept and a portion is missing. Of around 160,000 clones listed, around 68% are singletons. Sequenced input: PBMCs. The receptors here all came from a man aged 45 to 65 in good health and CMV-seronegative.

The gene calls are TRBV28 and TRBJ2-2; D unclear. V lost 6 bases and J lost 6, with 5 bases in between. Germline V gives CDR1 MDHEN, CDR2 SYDVKM. The CDR3 length is 11 residues. This CDR3 is CASRSSGELFF. The CDR3, as DNA: TGTGCCAGCAGATCTTCCGGGGAGCTGTTTTTT.

V and J are TRBV28 and TRBJ2-7; possible D gene TRBD2, 5 bases. The length of the CDR3 is 14 residues. The V and J ends lost 6 bases and 6 bases respectively, with 18 bases between them. Looked up from germline, CDR1 is MDHEN and CDR2 is SYDVKM. DNA of the CDR3: TGTGCCAGCAGCGTGTCGGGGTCAACCCGCGAGCAGTACTTC. This sequence encodes CASSVSGSTREQYF.

The chain has TRBV7-2 and TRBJ2-7; maybe TRBD1 (5 bases). Germline CDR1 and CDR2: SGHTA and FQGNSA. The CDR3 loop spans 16 amino acids. V gave up 0 bases and J gave up 2 bases, with 14 bases separating them. CDR3 residues: CASSLAMSQGTYEQYF. The CDR3 DNA follows: TGTGCCAGCAGCTTAGCAATGAGCCAGGGCACCTACGAGCAGTACTTC.